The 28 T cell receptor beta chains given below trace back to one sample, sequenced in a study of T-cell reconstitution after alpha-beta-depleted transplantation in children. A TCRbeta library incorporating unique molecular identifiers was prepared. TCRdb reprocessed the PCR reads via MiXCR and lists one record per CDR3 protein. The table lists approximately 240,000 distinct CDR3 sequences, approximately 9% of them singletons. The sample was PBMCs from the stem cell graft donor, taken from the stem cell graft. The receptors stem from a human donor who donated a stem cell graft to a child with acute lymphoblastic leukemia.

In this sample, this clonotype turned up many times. The CDR3 loop reads CSARDMASSYEQYF. The CDR3 nucleotides are TGCAGTGCTAGAGATATGGCTAGCAGCTACGAGCAGTACTTC. The chain recombines TRBV20-1 with TRBJ2-7; tentative D call: TRBD2 (5 bases). Per germline, CDR1 DFQATT and CDR2 SNEGSKA (reference sequence). The ends were cut back, 0 bases at V and 3 bases at J, with 12 bases in the middle. The CDR3 has 14 residues.

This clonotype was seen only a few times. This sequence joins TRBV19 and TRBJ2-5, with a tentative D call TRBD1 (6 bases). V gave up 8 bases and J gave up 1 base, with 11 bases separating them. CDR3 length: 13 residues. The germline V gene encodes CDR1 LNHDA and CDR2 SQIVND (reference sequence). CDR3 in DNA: TGTGCCAGTGGGGGCAGGACCCAAGAGACCCAGTACTTC. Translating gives CASGGRTQETQYF.

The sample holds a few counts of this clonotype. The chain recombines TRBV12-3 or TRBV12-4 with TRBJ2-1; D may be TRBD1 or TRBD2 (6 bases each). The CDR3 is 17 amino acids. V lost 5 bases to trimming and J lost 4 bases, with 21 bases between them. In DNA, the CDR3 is TGTGCCAGCAGTGCCGGCCGGGGGCGGGGTTCGTACAATGAGCAGTTCTTC. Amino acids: CASSAGRGRGSYNEQFF.

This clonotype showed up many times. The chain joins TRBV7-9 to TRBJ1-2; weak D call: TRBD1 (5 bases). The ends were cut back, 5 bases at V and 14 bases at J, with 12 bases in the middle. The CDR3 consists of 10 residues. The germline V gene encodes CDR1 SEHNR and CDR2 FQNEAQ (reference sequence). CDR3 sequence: CASSQVGGTF. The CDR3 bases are TGTGCCAGCAGCCAAGTGGGGGGAACCTTC.

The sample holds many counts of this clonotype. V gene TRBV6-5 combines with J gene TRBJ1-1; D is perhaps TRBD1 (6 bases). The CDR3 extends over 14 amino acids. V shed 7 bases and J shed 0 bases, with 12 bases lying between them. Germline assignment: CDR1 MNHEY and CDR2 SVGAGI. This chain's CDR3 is CASTARGVNTEAFF. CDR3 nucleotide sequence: TGTGCCAGCACCGCCAGGGGCGTGAACACTGAAGCTTTCTTT.

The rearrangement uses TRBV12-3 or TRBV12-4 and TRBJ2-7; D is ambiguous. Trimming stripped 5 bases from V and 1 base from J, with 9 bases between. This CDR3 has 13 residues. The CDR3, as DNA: TGTGCCAGCAGTGCCGGTTGGTCCTACGAGCAGTACTTC. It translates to CASSAGWSYEQYF.

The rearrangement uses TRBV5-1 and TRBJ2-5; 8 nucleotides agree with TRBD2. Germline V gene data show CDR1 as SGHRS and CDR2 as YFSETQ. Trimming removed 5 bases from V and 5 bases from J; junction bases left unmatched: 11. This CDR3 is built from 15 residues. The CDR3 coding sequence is TGCGCCAGCAGTCCCGGACTAGCTTCATCGGAGACCCAGTACTTC. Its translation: CASSPGLASSETQYF.

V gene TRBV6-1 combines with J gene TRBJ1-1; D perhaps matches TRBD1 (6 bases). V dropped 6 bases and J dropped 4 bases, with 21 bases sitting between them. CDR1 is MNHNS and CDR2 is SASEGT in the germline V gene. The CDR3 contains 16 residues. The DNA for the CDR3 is TGTGCCAGCAGCCTTATCATGCAGGGGTTCAGCACTGAAGCTTTCTTT. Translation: CASSLIMQGFSTEAFF.

This CDR3 is CASKLGQGGEQYF. DNA for the CDR3: TGTGCCAGCAAACTCGGACAGGGGGGTGAGCAGTACTTC. V and J are TRBV12-3 or TRBV12-4 and TRBJ2-7, with 10 positions matching TRBD1. The length of the CDR3 is 13 residues. The trim removed 7 bases at V and 7 bases at J, leaving 7 bases unmatched.

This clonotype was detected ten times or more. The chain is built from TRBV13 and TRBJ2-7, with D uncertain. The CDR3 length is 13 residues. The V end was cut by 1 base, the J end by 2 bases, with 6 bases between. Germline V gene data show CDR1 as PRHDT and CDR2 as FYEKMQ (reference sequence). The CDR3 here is CASSLEGTYEQYF. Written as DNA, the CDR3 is TGTGCCAGCAGCTTAGAAGGTACCTACGAGCAGTACTTC.

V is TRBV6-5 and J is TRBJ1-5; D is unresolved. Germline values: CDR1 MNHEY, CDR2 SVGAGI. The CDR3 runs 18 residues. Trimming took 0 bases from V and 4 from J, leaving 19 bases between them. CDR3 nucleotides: TGTGCCAGCAGTTACTCGATCCCCCTCGGCGGGAGAAATCAGCCCCAGCATTTT. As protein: CASSYSIPLGGRNQPQHF.

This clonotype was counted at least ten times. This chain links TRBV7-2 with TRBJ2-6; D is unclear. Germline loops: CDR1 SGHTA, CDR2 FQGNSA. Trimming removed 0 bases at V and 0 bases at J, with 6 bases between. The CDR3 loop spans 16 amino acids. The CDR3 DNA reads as TGTGCCAGCAGCTTAGCCGGTCGCTCTGGGGCCAACGTCCTGACTTTC. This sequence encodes CASSLAGRSGANVLTF. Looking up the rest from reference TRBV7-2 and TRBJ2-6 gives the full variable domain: GAGVSQSPSNKVTEKGKDVELRCDPISGHTALYWYRQSLGQGLEFLIYFQGNSAPDKSGLPSDRFSAERTGGSVSTLTIQRTQQEDSAVYLCASSLAGRSGANVLTFGAGSRLTVL.

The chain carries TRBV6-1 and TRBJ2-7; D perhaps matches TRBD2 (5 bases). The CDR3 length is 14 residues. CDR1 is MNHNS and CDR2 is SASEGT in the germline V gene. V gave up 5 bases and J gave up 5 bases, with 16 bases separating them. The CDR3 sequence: CASSPGSAGHEQYF. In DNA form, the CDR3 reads TGTGCCAGCAGTCCGGGATCGGCAGGCCACGAGCAGTACTTC.

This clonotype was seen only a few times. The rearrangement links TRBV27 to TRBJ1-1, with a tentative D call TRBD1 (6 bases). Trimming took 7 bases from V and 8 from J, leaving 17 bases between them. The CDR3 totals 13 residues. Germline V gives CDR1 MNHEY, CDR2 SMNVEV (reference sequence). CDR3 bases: TGTGCCAGCAAAGTTGGGGGGCGCTTGGAAGCTTTCTTT. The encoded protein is CASKVGGRLEAFF.

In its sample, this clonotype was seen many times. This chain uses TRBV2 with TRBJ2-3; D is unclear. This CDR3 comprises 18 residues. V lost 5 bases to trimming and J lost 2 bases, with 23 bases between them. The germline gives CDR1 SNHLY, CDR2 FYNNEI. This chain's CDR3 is CASSLSYGSESTTDTQYF. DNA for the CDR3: TGTGCCAGCAGTCTATCGTACGGCAGCGAATCCACCACAGATACGCAGTATTTT.

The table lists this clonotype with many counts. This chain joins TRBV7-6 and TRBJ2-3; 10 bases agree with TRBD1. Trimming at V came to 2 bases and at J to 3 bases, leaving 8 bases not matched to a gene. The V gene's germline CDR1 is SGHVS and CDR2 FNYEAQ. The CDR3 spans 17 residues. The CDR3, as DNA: TGTGCCAGCAGCTTATCTGGGACAGGGGTTGGTACAGATACGCAGTATTTT. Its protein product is CASSLSGTGVGTDTQYF.

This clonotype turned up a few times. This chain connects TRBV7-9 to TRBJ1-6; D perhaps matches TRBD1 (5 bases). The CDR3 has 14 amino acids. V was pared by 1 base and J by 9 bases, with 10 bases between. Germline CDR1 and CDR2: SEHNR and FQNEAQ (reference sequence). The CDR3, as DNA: TGTGCCAGCAGCTTAGGACCGGGGGGTTCACCCCTCCACTTT. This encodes CASSLGPGGSPLHF.

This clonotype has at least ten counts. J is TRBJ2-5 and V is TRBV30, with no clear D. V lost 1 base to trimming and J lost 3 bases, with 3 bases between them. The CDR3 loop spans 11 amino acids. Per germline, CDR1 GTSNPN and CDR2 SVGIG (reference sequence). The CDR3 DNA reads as TGTGCCTGGAGTGGGAAAGAGACCCAGTACTTC. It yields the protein CAWSGKETQYF.

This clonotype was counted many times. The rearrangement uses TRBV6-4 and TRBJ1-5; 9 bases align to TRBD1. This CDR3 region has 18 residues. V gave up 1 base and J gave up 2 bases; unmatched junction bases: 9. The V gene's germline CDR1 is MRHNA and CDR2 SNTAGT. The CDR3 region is CASSDYLRDRVGNQPQHF. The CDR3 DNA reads TGTGCCAGCAGTGACTACCTCCGGGACAGGGTAGGCAATCAGCCCCAGCATTTT.

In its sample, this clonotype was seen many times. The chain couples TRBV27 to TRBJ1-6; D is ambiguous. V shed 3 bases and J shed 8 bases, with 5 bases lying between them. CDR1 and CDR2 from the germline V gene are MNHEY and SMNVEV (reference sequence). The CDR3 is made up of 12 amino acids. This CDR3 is CASSFEHSPLHF. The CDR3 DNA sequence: TGTGCCAGCAGTTTCGAACATTCACCCCTCCACTTT.

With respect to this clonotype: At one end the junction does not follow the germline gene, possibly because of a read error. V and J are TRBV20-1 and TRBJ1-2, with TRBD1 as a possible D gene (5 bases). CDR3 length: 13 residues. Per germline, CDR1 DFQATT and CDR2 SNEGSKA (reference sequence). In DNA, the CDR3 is TGCAGCGCTAGGTCCGGGGGAAGGAGTGGCTACACCTTC. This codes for CSARSGGRSGYTF.

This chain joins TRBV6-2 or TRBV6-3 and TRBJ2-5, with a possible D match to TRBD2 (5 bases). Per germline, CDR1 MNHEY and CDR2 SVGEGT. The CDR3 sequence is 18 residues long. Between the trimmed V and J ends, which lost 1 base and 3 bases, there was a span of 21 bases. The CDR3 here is CASSYLGSGGFGKETQYF. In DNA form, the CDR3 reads TGTGCCAGCAGTTACTTAGGGTCTGGAGGATTCGGGAAAGAGACCCAGTACTTC.

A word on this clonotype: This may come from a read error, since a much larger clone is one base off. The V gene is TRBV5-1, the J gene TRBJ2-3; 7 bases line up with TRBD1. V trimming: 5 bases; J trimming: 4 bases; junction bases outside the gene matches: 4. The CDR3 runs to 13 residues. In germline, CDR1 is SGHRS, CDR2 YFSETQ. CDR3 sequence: CASRETGSDTQYF. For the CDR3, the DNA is TGCGCCAGCAGGGAGACAGGGTCAGATACGCAGTATTTT.

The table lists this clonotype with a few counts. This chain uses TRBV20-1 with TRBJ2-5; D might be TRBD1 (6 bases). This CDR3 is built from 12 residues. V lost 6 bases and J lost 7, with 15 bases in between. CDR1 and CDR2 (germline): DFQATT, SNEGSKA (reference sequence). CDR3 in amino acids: CSAELAQGTQYF. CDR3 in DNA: TGCAGTGCCGAACTGGCACAGGGGACCCAGTACTTC.

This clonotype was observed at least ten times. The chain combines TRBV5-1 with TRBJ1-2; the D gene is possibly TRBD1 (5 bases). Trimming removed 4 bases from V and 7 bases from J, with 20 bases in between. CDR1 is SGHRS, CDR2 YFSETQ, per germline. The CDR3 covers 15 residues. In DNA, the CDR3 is TGCGCCAGCAGCGCCTCGGGCAGGCTTCAGGGTGGCTACACCTTC. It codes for CASSASGRLQGGYTF.

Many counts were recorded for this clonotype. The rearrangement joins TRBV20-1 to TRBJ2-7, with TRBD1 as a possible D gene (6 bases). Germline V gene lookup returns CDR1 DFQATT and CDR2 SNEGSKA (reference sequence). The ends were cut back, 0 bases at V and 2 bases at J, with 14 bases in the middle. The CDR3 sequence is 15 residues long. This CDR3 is CSARDITGQPYEQYF. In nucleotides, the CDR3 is TGCAGTGCTAGAGATATAACAGGACAGCCCTACGAGCAGTACTTC.

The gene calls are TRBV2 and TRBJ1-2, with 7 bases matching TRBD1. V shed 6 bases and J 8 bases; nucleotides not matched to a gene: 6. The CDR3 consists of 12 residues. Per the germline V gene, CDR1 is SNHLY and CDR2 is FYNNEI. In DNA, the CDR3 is TGTGCCAGCAGGTTGACAGGGCCCGGCTACACCTTC. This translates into CASRLTGPGYTF.

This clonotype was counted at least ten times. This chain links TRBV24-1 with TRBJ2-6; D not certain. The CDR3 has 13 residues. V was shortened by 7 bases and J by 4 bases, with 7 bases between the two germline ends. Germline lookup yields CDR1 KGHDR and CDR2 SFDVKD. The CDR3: CATSSSGANVLTF. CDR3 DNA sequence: TGTGCCACCAGCTCGTCCGGGGCCAACGTCCTGACTTTC.